Listed below are T cell receptor beta chains from one sample, sequenced in a study of beta chain features in type 1 diabetes. Assay: immunoSEQ multiplex PCR; the TCRdb copy retains only in-frame clones and omits some. The data show roughly 400,000 clones, with roughly 16% seen just once and approximately 0.02% held by the top ten. The specimen was naive CD4+ T cells from blood. The receptors shown here come from a woman between 18 and 29 years old in good health. The CDR3 runs from the conserved cysteine through the conserved F or W. D genes are given only for firm matches. Clone size appears in some rows only: once, few, many, or a class for an expanded clone.

TRBV7-9	TRBD2	TRBJ2-4	.	TGTGCCAGCAGCTTCGGAAGCGGGAGGACGGGTAACATTCAGTACTTC	CASSFGSGRTGNIQYF
TRBV27	.	TRBJ1-2	few	TGTGCCAGCAGTTCAGGCGGGCTGACAGGCTACACCTTC	CASSSGGLTGYTF
TRBV27	TRBD1	TRBJ1-2	few	TGTGCCAGCAGTTTCAGGGGGGATGGCTACACCTTC	CASSFRGDGYTF
TRBV7-9	.	TRBJ2-7	.	TGTGCCAGCAGCACCTCCACACCCTCCTACGAGCAGTACTTC	CASSTSTPSYEQYF
TRBV15	.	TRBJ2-5	few	TGTGCCACCAGCAGAGATCGCCTAGAAACGGAGACCCAGTACTTC	CATSRDRLETETQYF
TRBV19	TRBD1	TRBJ2-1	few	TGTGCCAGTAGTAAAACAGGGGACAATGAGCAGTTCTTC	CASSKTGDNEQFF
TRBV9	.	TRBJ2-2	.	TGTGCCAGCAGCGCAGTTGGCCAGGGATTATCCGGGGAGCTGTTTTTT	CASSAVGQGLSGELFF
TRBV5-1	TRBD1	TRBJ1-2	.	TGCGCCAGCAGCCCCTGGGACAGCTACTATGGCTACACCTTC	CASSPWDSYYGYTF
TRBV9	.	TRBJ2-2	.	TGTGCCAGCAGCGCCCAGAACACCGGGGAGCTGTTTTTT	CASSAQNTGELFF
TRBV18	.	TRBJ1-5	.	TGTGCCAGCTCACCACCGGCCGTTTATAGCAATCAGCCCCAGCATTTT	CASSPPAVYSNQPQHF
TRBV7-6	.	TRBJ1-1	.	TGTGCCAGCAGCCCAAACAGGGTTTACACTGAAGCTTTCTTT	CASSPNRVYTEAFF
TRBV7-9	TRBD2	TRBJ2-7	few	TGTGCCAGCAGCTCCAGACGATGGACTAGCCGAAATTCCTACGAGCAGTACTTC	CASSSRRWTSRNSYEQYF
TRBV6-5	TRBD2	TRBJ2-1	.	TGTGCCAGCAGCTCTCTAGCGGGAACCTACAATGAGCAGTTCTTC	CASSSLAGTYNEQFF
TRBV30	.	TRBJ2-7	.	TGTGCCTGGAGTATTCCCGTTTCTCCGGAGCAGTACTTC	CAWSIPVSPEQYF
TRBV28	.	TRBJ2-5	few	TGTGCCAGCCACCGATCCGGGATTGGTCTCACAAGGGAGACCCAGTACTTC	CASHRSGIGLTRETQYF
TRBV7-9	.	TRBJ1-2	.	TGTGCCAGCAGCTTAGGACAGGCCTTCTATGGCTACACCTTC	CASSLGQAFYGYTF
TRBV29-1	.	TRBJ1-3	few	TGCAGCGTCCTGATGATCCGCGGCCCTGGAAACACCATATATTTT	CSVLMIRGPGNTIYF
TRBV30	.	TRBJ2-2	.	TGTGCCTTAACTACCCTCGGGGAGCTGTTTTTT	CALTTLGELFF
TRBV5-1	TRBD2	TRBJ2-7	.	TGCGCCAGCAGCTTGTGGCGGGAGGCCTCCTACGAGCAGTACTTC	CASSLWREASYEQYF
TRBV13	.	TRBJ1-1	.	TGTGCCAGCGGGGCGAGGCTCGAAAGTTTTGAAGCTTTCTTT	CASGARLESFEAFF
TRBV7-8	TRBD2	TRBJ2-5	.	TGTGCCAGCAACCCTAGCGGGAGGACCCGGGCCCAGTACTTC	CASNPSGRTRAQYF
TRBV5-1	.	TRBJ1-5	few	TGCGCCAGCAGCTTCGAGGGAGCAGGTCAGCCCCAGCATTTT	CASSFEGAGQPQHF
TRBV27	TRBD2	TRBJ2-3	few	TGTGCCAGCAGTCGGGACTACCCCACAGATACGCAGTATTTT	CASSRDYPTDTQYF
TRBV29-1	TRBD1	TRBJ1-1	.	TGCAGCGCCCTGACAGGGACCGACACTGAAGCTTTCTTT	CSALTGTDTEAFF
TRBV30	.	TRBJ2-1	.	TGTGCCTGGAGTGTACAGGCAGTAGATTACAATGAGCAGTTCTTC	CAWSVQAVDYNEQFF
TRBV6-6	TRBD1	TRBJ2-7	few	TGTGCCAGCAGCACGACGTTACAGGGGTACTACGAGCAGTACTTC	CASSTTLQGYYEQYF
TRBV7-9	.	TRBJ1-5	few	TGTGCCAGCAGCTTAGCGGGGGGTATTAGCAATCAGCCCCAGCATTTT	CASSLAGGISNQPQHF
TRBV30	TRBD1	TRBJ1-1	few	TGTGCCTGGAGTTTACGACAGGGAGGTGAAGCTTTCTTT	CAWSLRQGGEAFF
TRBV11-2	TRBD2	TRBJ2-7	few	TGTGCCAGCAGCGTCGGGAGGGGGGAAACCTACGAGCAGTACTTC	CASSVGRGETYEQYF